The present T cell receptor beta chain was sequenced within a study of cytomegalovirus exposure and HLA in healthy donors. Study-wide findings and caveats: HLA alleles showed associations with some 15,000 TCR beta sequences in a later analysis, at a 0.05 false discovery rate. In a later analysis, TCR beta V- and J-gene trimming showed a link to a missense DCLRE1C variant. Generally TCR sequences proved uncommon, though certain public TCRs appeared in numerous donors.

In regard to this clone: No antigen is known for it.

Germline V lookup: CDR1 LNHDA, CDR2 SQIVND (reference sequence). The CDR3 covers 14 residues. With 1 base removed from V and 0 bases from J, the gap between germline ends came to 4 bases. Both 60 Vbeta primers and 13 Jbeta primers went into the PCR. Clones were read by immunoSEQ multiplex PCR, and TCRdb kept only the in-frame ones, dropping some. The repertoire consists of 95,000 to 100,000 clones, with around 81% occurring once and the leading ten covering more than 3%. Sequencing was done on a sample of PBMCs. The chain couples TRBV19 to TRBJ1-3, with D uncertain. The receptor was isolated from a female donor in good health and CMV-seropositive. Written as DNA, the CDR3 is TGTGCCAGTAGTATAGGCGGCTCTGGAAACACCATATATTTT. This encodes CASSIGGSGNTIYF.